The text below deals with one T cell receptor beta chain. Antigen: not known. TCRdb's copy holds only in-frame clones and misses some; the assay was immunoSEQ multiplex PCR. The table has 300,000 or so clones, approximately 79% seen once; the top ten hold under 13%. There are 20 residues in the CDR3. Per germline, CDR1 MNHEY and CDR2 SMNVEV (reference sequence). Losses at the gene ends were 6 bases for V and 3 bases for J; bases not matched to a gene: 16. This specimen comes from a study of shared clonotypes between healthy human individuals. Background on the study: Serving as donors were a couple of women and a few men, whose ages spanned 18 to 49.

Whole-study findings and limits: Large sequencing depth failed to make sorted-subset sequencing complete, rarefaction showed.

The sequence was collected from a man aged 25-40 years in good health. This chain joins TRBV27 and TRBJ2-2; 13 nucleotides align to TRBD2. The sample comprised memory CD4+ T cells sorted from blood. The sample's subset: CD45RA-negative fraction. CDR3: CASSYWLRSGLAGDTGELFF. CDR3 in DNA: TGTGCCAGCAGCTATTGGCTCCGGAGCGGACTAGCGGGAGACACCGGGGAGCTGTTTTTT.